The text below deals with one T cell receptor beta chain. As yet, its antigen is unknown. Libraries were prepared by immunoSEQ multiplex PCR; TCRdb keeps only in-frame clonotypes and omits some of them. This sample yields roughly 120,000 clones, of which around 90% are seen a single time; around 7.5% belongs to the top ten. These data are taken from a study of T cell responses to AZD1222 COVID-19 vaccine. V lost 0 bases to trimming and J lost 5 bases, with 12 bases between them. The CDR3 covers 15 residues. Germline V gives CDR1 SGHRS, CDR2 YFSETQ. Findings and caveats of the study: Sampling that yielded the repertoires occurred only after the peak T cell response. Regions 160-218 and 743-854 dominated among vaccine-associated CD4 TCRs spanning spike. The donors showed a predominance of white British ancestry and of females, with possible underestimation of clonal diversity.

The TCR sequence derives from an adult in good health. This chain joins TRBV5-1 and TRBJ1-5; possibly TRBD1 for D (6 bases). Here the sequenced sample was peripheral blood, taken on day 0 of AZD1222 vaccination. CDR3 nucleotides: TGCGCCAGCAGCTTGGAAAGGGGGGACTATCAGCCCCAGCATTTT. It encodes CASSLERGDYQPQHF.